Listed here is a single T cell receptor beta chain. The treatment denotes: around 19 received Ad26.COV2.S at low or high dose, single or two shots; about 5 received placebo; per-sample allocation not given. Sampling was performed 63 days after the first vaccine or placebo injection. Based in Boston, the donor was an adult of 18-55 years. Vaccination employed an Ad26 vector expressing the Wuhan-strain SARS-CoV-2 spike. This sample is drawn from a study of Ad26.COV2.S vaccination and SARS-CoV-2 variants. Study as a whole: The authors gave Ad26.COV2.S intramuscularly, either once or twice 56 days apart.

Assay used: immunoSEQ multiplex PCR; TCRdb lists only in-frame clones, some missing. This table has about 680,000 clones, approximately 88% appearing once. This CDR3 region has 12 residues. The germline V and J ends were trimmed by 4 bases and 5 bases, with 10 bases remaining between them. In germline, CDR1 is SGHRS, CDR2 YFSETQ. The genes are TRBV5-1 and TRBJ2-7; no firm D call. This clonotype was sampled from a person between 18 and 65 years old who received the Ad26.COV2.S COVID-19 vaccine or a placebo. The input for sequencing was peripheral blood, taken in a trial of Ad26.COV2.S vaccine versus placebo. The CDR3 is CASSPDTNEQYF. For the CDR3, the DNA is TGCGCCAGCAGCCCCGACACTAACGAGCAGTACTTC.